The clone carrying this T cell receptor beta chain was picked up a small number of times. This record comes from a study of shared clonotypes between healthy human individuals. Splitting of CD4+ cells produced CD45RA+ naive and CD45RA-negative memory subsets. Profiling relied on immunoSEQ multiplex PCR, and the TCRdb table lists in-frame clones only, not all of them. The repertoire has more than 900,000 clones, roughly 74% of them found once; the top ten carry roughly 0.65%. This CDR3 has 12 residues. The V segment lost 6 bases and the J segment 5 bases; nucleotides outside the gene matches: 2. Germline CDR1 SQVTM, CDR2 ANQGSEA.

The sequencing input was memory CD4+ T cells from PBMCs. Subset reported: CD45RA-negative fraction. V is TRBV29-1 and J is TRBJ1-5, with 9 bases fitting TRBD1. This clonotype originated in a man aged 18 to 30 in good health. Some clones in this sample may be carry-over from other donors' samples. The CDR3 DNA is TGCAGCGTCCGGACAGGGGATCAGCCCCAGCATTTT. Protein sequence: CSVRTGDQPQHF.